This TCR beta chain was captured by sequencing in a study of radiation and T cells in renal cell carcinoma (dated by TCRdb to 2020 to 2022). For the study in its entirety: In total, 50 or so samples, comprising approximately 25 tumors and roughly 27 peripheral blood samples, were subjected to TCR beta sequencing. The final blood draw was performed at 4 weeks after radiation, at the same time as nephrectomy. A total of roughly 3,900,000 unique CDR3 nucleotide sequences, encoding around 2.7 million unique CDR3 amino acid sequences, were found across all 50 or so samples. Study-wide conclusions, independent of this receptor: Because pretreatment tumor biopsies were not available, the baseline intratumoral presence of clonotypes could not be determined. In blood, the top tumor clonotypes increased from baseline to 2 weeks after radiation and then shrank by 4 weeks, which suggests a temporary expansion of tumor-resident clones. The single-armed trial design could not address effects of radiation dose or scheduling on the TCR repertoire. Dynamics of the blood repertoire were not tracked past 4 weeks after treatment.

TCR beta libraries were generated from genomic DNA with the immunoSEQ kit, following the manufacturer's recommendations. For library preparation, a first multiplex PCR was performed with proprietary primers, followed by a second PCR in which unique barcodes were added, and bead cleanups were performed after each round. A positive control reaction and a negative control reaction, both provided in the kit, were run with every batch of samples. The final libraries underwent checking on an Agilent 4200 TapeStation D1000 ScreenTape, volumetric pooling, and quantification by qPCR. An Illumina NextSeq500 fitted with a MidOutput 150-cycle cartridge performed the sequencing, running 156 Read1 cycles and 15 Index1 cycles with the kit's custom primers. The pooled library was loaded at approximately 1.1 pM with an approximately 20% PhiX control spike-in. The authors processed their data as follows. The vendor-processed data were analyzed in R, and a clonotype was defined as all T cells that share the same CDR3 nucleotide sequence. In the clone abundance analyses, frequencies were normalized to the 10,000 most abundant clones in each sample. Public T cell clones, averaging fewer than five per sample, were removed before analysis. A difference in abundance of at least 32-fold between compartments was used to define tumor-enriched and baseline blood-enriched clonotypes. Clonotypes expanded or contracted between blood time points were identified with a beta-binomial differential abundance model. Tumor-blood repertoire similarity was measured with the Baroni-Urbani and Buser coefficient, and groups were compared using two-tailed Wilcoxon tests in R. The clones in this table, taken by TCRdb from immuneACCESS, are in-frame only. Not every clone is retained; where verified, under half of the shortfall comes from an unresolved V gene, and the cause of the rest is unknown. V, J and clone size are taken as reported in that table, and D and trimming were inferred from the DNA itself. The sample table lists about 170,000 clones, 88% of them with a count of one. The ten largest make up roughly 12% of the sample.

The meaning of the sample's time point label: blood 4 weeks post-SBRT, at nephrectomy. The sample's treatment or condition label, in plain terms: 15 Gy SBRT to primary tumor, nephrectomy 4 weeks later. The samples were drawn from a clinical trial, where primary renal cell carcinomas were treated with 15 Gy of stereotactic body radiation therapy and then removed by nephrectomy 4 weeks afterward. Serial peripheral blood from radiation-treated patients was sampled at baseline, 2 weeks and 4 weeks after SBRT to track tumor-enriched clonotypes. All patients had renal cell carcinoma with clear cell pathology. Genomic DNA for TCR sequencing was prepared using the QIAamp DNA Blood Mini Kit (Qiagen). The analyses included just those samples that passed every quality control check. The CDR3 covers 15 residues, taking in both the cysteine and the phenylalanine. Of the read, only the CDR3 DNA is kept; its 45 bases are in frame from base 1.

As regards this clone: Its antigen remains undetermined. One base away there is no much larger clone; base qualities are not given.

The receptor was derived from a woman in her forties or fifties with renal cell carcinoma. The sequencing used blood, collected from a patient whose treatment included radiotherapy and nephrectomy. Here the chain combines TRBV21-1 and TRBJ1-1; TRBD1 is taken as the D call from the table, unchecked against the DNA. TRBV21-1 is marked as a pseudogene. The DNA is TGTGCCAGCAGCAAAGGGGGGCCGGACTGGACTGAAGCTTTCTTT. It codes for CASSKGGPDWTEAFF.